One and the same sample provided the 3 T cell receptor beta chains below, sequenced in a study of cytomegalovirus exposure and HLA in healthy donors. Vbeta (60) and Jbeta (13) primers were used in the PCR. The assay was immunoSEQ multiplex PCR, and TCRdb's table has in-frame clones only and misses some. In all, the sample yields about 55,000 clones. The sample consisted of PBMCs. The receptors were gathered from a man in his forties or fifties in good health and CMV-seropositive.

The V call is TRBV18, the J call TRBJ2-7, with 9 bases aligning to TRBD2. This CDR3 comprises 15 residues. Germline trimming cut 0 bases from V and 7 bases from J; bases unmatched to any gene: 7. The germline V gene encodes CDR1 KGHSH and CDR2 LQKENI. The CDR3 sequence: CASSPPAGGAGEQYF. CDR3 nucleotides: TGTGCCAGCTCACCACCGGCGGGAGGGGCGGGGGAGCAGTACTTC.

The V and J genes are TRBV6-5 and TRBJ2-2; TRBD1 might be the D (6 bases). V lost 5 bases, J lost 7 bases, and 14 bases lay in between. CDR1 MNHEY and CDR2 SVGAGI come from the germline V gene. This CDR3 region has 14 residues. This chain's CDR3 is CASSAVVRGGELFF. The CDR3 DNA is TGTGCCAGCAGTGCTGTAGTCAGGGGCGGGGAGCTGTTTTTT.

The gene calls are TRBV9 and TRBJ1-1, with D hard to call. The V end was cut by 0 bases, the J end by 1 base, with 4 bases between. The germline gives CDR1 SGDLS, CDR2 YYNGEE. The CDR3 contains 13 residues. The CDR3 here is CASSVVANTEAFF. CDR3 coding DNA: TGTGCCAGCAGCGTAGTGGCGAACACTGAAGCTTTCTTT.